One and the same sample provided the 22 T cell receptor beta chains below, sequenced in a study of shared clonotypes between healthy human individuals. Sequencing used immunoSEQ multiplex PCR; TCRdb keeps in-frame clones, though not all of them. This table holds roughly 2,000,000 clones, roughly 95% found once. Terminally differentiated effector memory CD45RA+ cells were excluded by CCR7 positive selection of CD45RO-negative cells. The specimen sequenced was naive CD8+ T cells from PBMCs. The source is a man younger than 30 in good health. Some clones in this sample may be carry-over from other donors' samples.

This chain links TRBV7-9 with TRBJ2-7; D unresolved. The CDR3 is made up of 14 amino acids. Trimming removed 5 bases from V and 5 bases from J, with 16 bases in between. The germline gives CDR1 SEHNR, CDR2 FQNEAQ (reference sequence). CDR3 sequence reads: CASSPPAPVDEQYF. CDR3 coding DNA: TGTGCCAGCAGCCCCCCGGCCCCAGTCGACGAGCAGTACTTC.

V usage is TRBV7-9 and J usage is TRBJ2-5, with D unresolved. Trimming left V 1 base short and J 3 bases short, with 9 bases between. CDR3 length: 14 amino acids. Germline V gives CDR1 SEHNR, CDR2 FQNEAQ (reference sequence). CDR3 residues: CASSLVYREETQYF. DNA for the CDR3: TGTGCCAGCAGCTTAGTTTATCGGGAAGAGACCCAGTACTTC.

The CDR3 here is CASSSRTGENEQFF. DNA for the CDR3: TGTGCCAGCAGCTCCCGGACAGGGGAAAATGAGCAGTTCTTC. The chain couples TRBV7-6 to TRBJ2-1, with TRBD1 matching 9 bases. Germline CDR1 is SGHVS and CDR2 is FNYEAQ. This CDR3 region has 14 residues. The V segment lost 4 bases and the J segment 7 bases; nucleotides outside the gene matches: 5.

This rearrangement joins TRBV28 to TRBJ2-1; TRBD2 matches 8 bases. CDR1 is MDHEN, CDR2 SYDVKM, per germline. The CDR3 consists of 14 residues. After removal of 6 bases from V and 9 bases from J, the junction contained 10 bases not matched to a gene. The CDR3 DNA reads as TGTGCCAGCAGATCGTGGGTAGCGGGAAGTGAGCAGTTCTTC. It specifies CASRSWVAGSEQFF.

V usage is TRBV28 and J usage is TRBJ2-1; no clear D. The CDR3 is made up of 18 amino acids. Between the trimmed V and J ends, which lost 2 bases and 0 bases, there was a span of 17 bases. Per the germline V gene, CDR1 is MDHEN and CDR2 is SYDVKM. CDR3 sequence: CASSLSLDRTPSYNEQFF. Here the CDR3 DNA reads TGTGCCAGCAGTTTAAGCCTAGACCGTACCCCCTCCTACAATGAGCAGTTCTTC.

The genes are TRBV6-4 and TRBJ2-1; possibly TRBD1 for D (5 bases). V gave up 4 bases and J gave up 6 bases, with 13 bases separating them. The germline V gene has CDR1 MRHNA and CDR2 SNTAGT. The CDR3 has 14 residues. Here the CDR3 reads CASSVGLVSNEQFF. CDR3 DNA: TGTGCCAGCAGTGTGGGGCTAGTTTCCAATGAGCAGTTCTTC.

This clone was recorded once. CDR3 DNA sequence: TGTGCCAGCAGTTTATTTGGCATGCGTCAGCCCCAGCATTTT. Encoded protein: CASSLFGMRQPQHF. This rearrangement joins TRBV28 to TRBJ1-5; D is ambiguous. V was pared by 1 base and J by 6 bases, with 10 bases between. The CDR3 totals 14 residues. Looked up from germline, CDR1 is MDHEN and CDR2 is SYDVKM.

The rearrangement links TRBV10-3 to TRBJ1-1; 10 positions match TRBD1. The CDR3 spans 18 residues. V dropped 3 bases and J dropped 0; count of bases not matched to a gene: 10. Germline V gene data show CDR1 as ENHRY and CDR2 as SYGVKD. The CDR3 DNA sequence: TGTGCCATCAGTGAAGGGACAGGGGCCGGGTCGATGAACACTGAAGCTTTCTTT. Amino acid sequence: CAISEGTGAGSMNTEAFF.

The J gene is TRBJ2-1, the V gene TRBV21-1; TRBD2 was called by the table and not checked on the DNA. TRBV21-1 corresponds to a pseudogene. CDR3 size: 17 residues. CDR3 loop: CASSQNTEGGTYNEQFF. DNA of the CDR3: TGTGCCAGCAGCCAAAACACAGAGGGCGGAACGTACAATGAGCAGTTCTTC.

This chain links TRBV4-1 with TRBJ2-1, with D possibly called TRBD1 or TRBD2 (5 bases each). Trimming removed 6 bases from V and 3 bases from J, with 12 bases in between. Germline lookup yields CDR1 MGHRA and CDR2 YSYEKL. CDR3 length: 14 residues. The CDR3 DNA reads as TGCGCCAGCAGTTCGGAGGACAACTACAATGAGCAGTTCTTC. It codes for CASSSEDNYNEQFF.

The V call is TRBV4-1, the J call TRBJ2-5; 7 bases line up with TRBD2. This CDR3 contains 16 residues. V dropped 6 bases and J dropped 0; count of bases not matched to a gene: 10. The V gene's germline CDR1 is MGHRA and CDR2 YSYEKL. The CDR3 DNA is TGCGCCAGCAGTTTGTTGCGGGAGAGTAACCAAGAGACCCAGTACTTC. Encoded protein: CASSLLRESNQETQYF.

CDR3 sequence reads: CASSLVSPPDTQYF. The CDR3 DNA sequence: TGTGCCAGCAGCTTAGTCTCCCCCCCAGATACGCAGTATTTT. V and J are TRBV7-6 and TRBJ2-3; no clear D. The germline gives CDR1 SGHVS, CDR2 FNYEAQ. The CDR3 runs to 14 residues. Trimming left V 1 base short and J 4 bases short, with 9 bases between. Together with reference TRBV7-6 and TRBJ2-3, the CDR3 gives the full variable domain: GAGVSQSPRYKVTKRGQDVALRCDPISGHVSLYWYRQALGQGPEFLTYFNYEAQQDKSGLPNDRFSAERPEGSISTLTIQRTEQRDSAMYRCASSLVSPPDTQYFGPGTRLTVL.

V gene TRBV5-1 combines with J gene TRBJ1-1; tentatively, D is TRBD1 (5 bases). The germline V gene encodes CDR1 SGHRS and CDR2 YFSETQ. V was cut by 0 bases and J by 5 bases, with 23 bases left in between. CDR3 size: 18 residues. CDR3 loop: CASSLVTFGTGPGTEAFF. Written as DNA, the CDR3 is TGCGCCAGCAGCTTGGTGACTTTCGGAACAGGTCCGGGGACTGAAGCTTTCTTT.

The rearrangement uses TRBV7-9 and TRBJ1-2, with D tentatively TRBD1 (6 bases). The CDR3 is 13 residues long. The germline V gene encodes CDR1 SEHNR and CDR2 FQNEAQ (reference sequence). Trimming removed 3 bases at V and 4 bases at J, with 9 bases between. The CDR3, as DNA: TGTGCCAGCAGCTTTGAGGACAGCTATGGCTACACCTTC. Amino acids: CASSFEDSYGYTF.

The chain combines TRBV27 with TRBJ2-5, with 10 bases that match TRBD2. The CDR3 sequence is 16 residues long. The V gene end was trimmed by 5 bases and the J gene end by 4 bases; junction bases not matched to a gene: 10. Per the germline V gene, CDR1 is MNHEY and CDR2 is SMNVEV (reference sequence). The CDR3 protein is CASSNRGLAGAETQYF. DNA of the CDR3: TGTGCCAGCAGTAACCGGGGGCTAGCGGGAGCAGAGACCCAGTACTTC.

CDR3 nucleotide sequence: TGTGCCAGCAGTTTATTAGTGGGACAGGGCCCAGATACGCAGTATTTT. Protein sequence: CASSLLVGQGPDTQYF. The chain uses TRBV27 and TRBJ2-3, with 9 bases that match TRBD1. Losses at the gene ends were 1 base for V and 4 bases for J; bases not matched to a gene: 6. This CDR3 is 16 amino acids long. CDR1 MNHEY and CDR2 SMNVEV come from the germline V gene (reference sequence).

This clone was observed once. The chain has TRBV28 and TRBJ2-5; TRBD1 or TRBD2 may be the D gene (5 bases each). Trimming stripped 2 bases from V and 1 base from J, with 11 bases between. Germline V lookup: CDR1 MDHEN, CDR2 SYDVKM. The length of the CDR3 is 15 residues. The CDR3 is CASSLDWDGQETQYF. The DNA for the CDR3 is TGTGCCAGCAGTTTAGATTGGGACGGCCAAGAGACCCAGTACTTC.

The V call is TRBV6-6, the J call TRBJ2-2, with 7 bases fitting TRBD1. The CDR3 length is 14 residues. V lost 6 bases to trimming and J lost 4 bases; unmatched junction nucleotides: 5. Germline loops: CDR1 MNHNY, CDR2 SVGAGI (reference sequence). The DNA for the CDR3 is TGTGCCAGCAGCTTACAGGGGTTCACCGGGGAGCTGTTTTTT. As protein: CASSLQGFTGELFF.

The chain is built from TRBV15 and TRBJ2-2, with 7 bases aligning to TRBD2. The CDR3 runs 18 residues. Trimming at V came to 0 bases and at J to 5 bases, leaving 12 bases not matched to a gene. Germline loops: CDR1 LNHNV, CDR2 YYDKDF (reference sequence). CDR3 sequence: CATSRDVVAGKRTGELFF. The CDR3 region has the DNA TGTGCCACCAGCAGAGATGTTGTAGCGGGCAAGCGAACCGGGGAGCTGTTTTTT.

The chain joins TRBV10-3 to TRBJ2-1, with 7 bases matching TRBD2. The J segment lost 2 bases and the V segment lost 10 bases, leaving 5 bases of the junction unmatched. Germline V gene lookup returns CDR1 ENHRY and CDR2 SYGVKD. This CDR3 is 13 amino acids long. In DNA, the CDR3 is TGTGCCACTAGCGGTGCCACCTACAATGAGCAGTTCTTC. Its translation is CATSGATYNEQFF.

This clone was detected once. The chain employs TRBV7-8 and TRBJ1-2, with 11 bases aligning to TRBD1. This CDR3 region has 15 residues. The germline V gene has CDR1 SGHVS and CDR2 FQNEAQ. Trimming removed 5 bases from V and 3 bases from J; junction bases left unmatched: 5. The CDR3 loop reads CASSAGQGGYYGYTF. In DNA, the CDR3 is TGTGCCAGCAGCGCGGGACAGGGGGGCTACTATGGCTACACCTTC.

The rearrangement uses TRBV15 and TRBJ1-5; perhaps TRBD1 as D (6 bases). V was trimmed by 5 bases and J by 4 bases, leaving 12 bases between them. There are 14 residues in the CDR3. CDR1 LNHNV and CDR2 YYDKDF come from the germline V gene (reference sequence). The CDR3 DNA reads TGTGCCACCAGCGATACAGGGTCTAATCAGCCCCAGCATTTT. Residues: CATSDTGSNQPQHF.